One and the same sample provided the 21 T cell receptor beta chains below, sequenced in a study of blood T cell repertoires in COVID-19. Generated by immunoSEQ multiplex PCR, the TCRdb table keeps only in-frame clones and is missing some. In the table there are roughly 87,000 clones, around 86% of which are singletons. Sequenced material: peripheral blood. The source is a middle-aged man with acute or convalescent COVID-19.

The genes are TRBV15 and TRBJ2-7; 8 nucleotides match TRBD2. The CDR3 is 16 residues long. The V gene's germline CDR1 is LNHNV and CDR2 YYDKDF (reference sequence). After removal of 1 base from V and 3 bases from J, the junction contained 8 bases not matched to a gene. The CDR3 DNA reads as TGTGCCACCAGCAGAGCCATCGGGAGGGCCAACTACGAGCAGTACTTC. This translates into CATSRAIGRANYEQYF.

The CDR3 sequence is CASSSRIWANTEAFF. The CDR3 DNA follows: TGTGCCAGCAGTTCACGGATCTGGGCGAACACTGAAGCTTTCTTT. V usage is TRBV28 and J usage is TRBJ1-1; D is ambiguous. Trimming stripped 4 bases from V and 1 base from J, with 13 bases between. CDR1 MDHEN and CDR2 SYDVKM come from the germline V gene. The CDR3 contains 15 residues.

Written as DNA, the CDR3 is TGTGCCAGCAGCTTGGTCAAGCGGGGTACCTACGAGCAGTACTTC. This translates into CASSLVKRGTYEQYF. The chain is built from TRBV5-6 and TRBJ2-7; TRBD2 agrees at 7 bases. Germline lookup yields CDR1 SGHDT and CDR2 YYEEEE. V lost 0 bases to trimming and J lost 2 bases; unmatched junction nucleotides: 5. The CDR3 consists of 15 residues. Full variable domain (remainder filled in from reference TRBV5-6 and TRBJ2-7): DAGVTQSPTHLIKTRGQQVTLRCSPKSGHDTVSWYQQALGQGPQFIFQYYEEEERQRGNFPDRFSGHQFPNYSSELNVNALLLGDSALYLCASSLVKRGTYEQYFGPGTRLTVT.

This clone was counted once. V usage is TRBV12-3 or TRBV12-4 and J usage is TRBJ1-2; D is unresolved. The CDR3 is made up of 13 amino acids. V was trimmed by 5 bases and J by 8 bases, leaving 15 bases between them. CDR3 in amino acids: CASSTRSIRGYTF. The CDR3 region has the DNA TGTGCCAGCAGTACTCGATCCATCCGGGGCTACACCTTC.

This clone was recorded once. The V call is TRBV18, the J call TRBJ2-7, with D possibly matching TRBD2 (5 bases). In germline, CDR1 is KGHSH, CDR2 LQKENI. Trimming shortened V by 5 bases and J by 3 bases, and 17 bases separated the two germline ends. This CDR3 has 15 residues. The CDR3 DNA reads TGTGCCAGCTCATCCGAATGGGGAGCCCACTACGAGCAGTACTTC. It yields the protein CASSSEWGAHYEQYF.

This chain links TRBV30 with TRBJ1-4; 7 bases match TRBD1. J was trimmed by 4 bases and V by 0 bases; bases with no gene match: 11. The CDR3 is 17 amino acids. Germline CDR1 reads GTSNPN; CDR2 reads SVGIG (reference sequence). CDR3 sequence (DNA): TGTGCCTGGAGTGTGCAGGGGGGCACTCTTCTTAATGAAAAACTGTTTTTT. Its protein is CAWSVQGGTLLNEKLFF.

The V gene is TRBV15, the J gene TRBJ2-2; D perhaps matches TRBD2 (5 bases). The CDR3 spans 15 residues. Trimming shortened V by 4 bases and J by 8 bases, and 17 bases separated the two germline ends. Germline CDR1 LNHNV, CDR2 YYDKDF (reference sequence). The DNA of the CDR3 is TGTGCCACCAGCACAGGACTGCCGGTCGATGGGGAGCTGTTTTTT. Translating gives CATSTGLPVDGELFF.

The chain has TRBV19 and TRBJ1-6; 7 bases map to TRBD1. The CDR3 consists of 15 residues. V trimming: 4 bases; J trimming: 7 bases; junction bases outside the gene matches: 7. CDR1 is LNHDA and CDR2 is SQIVND in the germline V gene (reference sequence). CDR3 protein: CASSKSGTVNSPLHF. CDR3 in DNA: TGTGCCAGTAGTAAGTCCGGGACAGTGAATTCACCCCTCCACTTT.

V usage is TRBV6-1 and J usage is TRBJ1-5, with D tentatively TRBD1 (6 bases). The germline V gene has CDR1 MNHNS and CDR2 SASEGT. The CDR3 has 15 residues. V gave up 0 bases and J gave up 7 bases, with 13 bases separating them. This CDR3 reads CASSEADRNGQPQHF. The CDR3, as DNA: TGTGCCAGCAGTGAAGCGGACAGAAATGGACAGCCCCAGCATTTT.

The CDR3 loop reads CASSQTTLRTLYGYTF. DNA for the CDR3: TGCGCCAGCAGCCAAACTACCCTCCGGACACTTTATGGCTACACCTTC. The chain has TRBV4-3 and TRBJ1-2; TRBD1 is a possible D gene (5 bases). CDR1 and CDR2 from the germline V gene are LGHNA and YSLEER. The CDR3 loop spans 16 amino acids. V shed 2 bases and J shed 5 bases, with 18 bases lying between them.

The rearrangement joins TRBV11-3 to TRBJ1-1, with unresolved D. The CDR3 is made up of 13 amino acids. The V gene lost 1 base and the J gene lost 1 base, with 4 bases spanning the gap. Germline values: CDR1 SGHNT, CDR2 YENEEA. The CDR3 region is CASSLARNTEAFF. CDR3 coding DNA: TGTGCCAGCAGCTTAGCGAGGAACACTGAAGCTTTCTTT.

The rearrangement links TRBV5-1 to TRBJ1-5, with 7 bases lining up with TRBD1. CDR1 is SGHRS and CDR2 is YFSETQ in the germline V gene. This CDR3 region has 15 residues. With V trimmed by 4 bases and J by 1 base, 5 bases remained unmatched. The CDR3 DNA is TGCGCCAGCAGCCCCCAGACAGGGAGCAATCAGCCCCAGCATTTT. Protein: CASSPQTGSNQPQHF.

V is TRBV30 and J is TRBJ1-2; TRBD1 is a possible D gene (5 bases). Trimming took 2 bases from V and 8 from J, leaving 15 bases between them. Germline loops: CDR1 GTSNPN, CDR2 SVGIG (reference sequence). The CDR3 covers 13 residues. The CDR3 coding sequence is TGTGCCTGGAGTCTAGTCCCACGGGGGGGCTACACCTTC. This sequence encodes CAWSLVPRGGYTF.

The chain couples TRBV10-2 to TRBJ1-5, with TRBD1 matching 11 bases. V gave up 1 base and J gave up 6 bases; unmatched junction bases: 5. The CDR3 has 16 amino acids. The germline gives CDR1 WSHSY, CDR2 SAAADI. CDR3 DNA sequence: TGCGCCAGCAGTGAGTGGGGGACAGGGGGTTTTCAGCCCCAGCATTTT. Translating gives CASSEWGTGGFQPQHF.

The rearrangement links TRBV5-8 to TRBJ2-2, with TRBD2 identical over 12 bases. J lost 1 base, V lost 0 bases, and 7 bases had no gene match. The CDR3 sequence is 19 residues long. Germline V gene sequence: CDR1 SGHTS, CDR2 YDEGEE. In DNA form, the CDR3 reads TGTGCCAGCAGCTTGGGGGGACTAGCGGGCCTCTTGAACACCGGGGAGCTGTTTTTT. As protein: CASSLGGLAGLLNTGELFF.

This clone was seen once. This rearrangement joins TRBV19 to TRBJ2-3; TRBD1 is a possible D gene (6 bases). This CDR3 contains 14 residues. V lost 6 bases and J lost 4, with 14 bases in between. Germline-derived CDR1 and CDR2 are LNHDA and SQIVND (reference sequence). The CDR3 loop reads CASSDRHGPDTQYF. The CDR3, as DNA: TGTGCCAGTAGCGACAGGCATGGACCAGATACGCAGTATTTT.

The chain recombines TRBV7-9 with TRBJ2-7, with a tentative D call TRBD1 (5 bases). Germline V gives CDR1 SEHNR, CDR2 FQNEAQ (reference sequence). The CDR3 spans 13 residues. With 0 bases removed from V and 3 bases from J, the gap between germline ends came to 6 bases. CDR3 sequence (DNA): TGTGCCAGCAGCTTAGCCGACAGCTACGAGCAGTACTTC. Translated: CASSLADSYEQYF.

The table lists this clone with a count of one. V gene TRBV30 combines with J gene TRBJ1-4; D is perhaps TRBD1 (5 bases). The CDR3 extends over 13 amino acids. The germline gives CDR1 GTSNPN, CDR2 SVGIG (reference sequence). V was trimmed by 5 bases and J by 6 bases, leaving 13 bases between them. CDR3 sequence (DNA): TGTGCCTGGGCCGGGGGTCTAGATGAAAAACTGTTTTTT. As protein: CAWAGGLDEKLFF.

J is TRBJ1-2 and V is TRBV10-3; D call uncertain. The CDR3 is made up of 13 amino acids. Per the germline V gene, CDR1 is ENHRY and CDR2 is SYGVKD. Trimming cost V 0 bases and J 3 bases, with 5 bases left between them. The CDR3 region is CAISESPDYGYTF. Written as DNA, the CDR3 is TGTGCCATCAGTGAGTCACCAGACTATGGCTACACCTTC.

The V call is TRBV6-5, the J call TRBJ1-1; D is possibly TRBD1 (6 bases). Germline V lookup: CDR1 MNHEY, CDR2 SVGAGI. Trimming took off 6 bases at V and 6 bases at J, with 14 bases between the two ends. The CDR3 extends over 13 amino acids. The CDR3 region has the DNA TGTGCCAGCAGCCGGGGACAAGGGGCTGAAGCTTTCTTT. Its translation is CASSRGQGAEAFF.

The V gene is TRBV27, the J gene TRBJ2-5, with D perhaps TRBD1 (9 bases). Germline V CDR1 and CDR2: MNHEY, SMNVEV (reference sequence). This CDR3 contains 17 residues. Trimming removed 5 bases at V and 6 bases at J, with 25 bases between. CDR3 sequence: CASSPQGAGGGTKTQYF. For the CDR3, the DNA is TGTGCCAGCAGTCCACAGGGGGCGGGAGGAGGTACAAAGACCCAGTACTTC.